Below are 23 T cell receptor beta chains sequenced from a single sample in a study of blood T cells in healthy people across ages. A second PCR, run for 7 to 11 cycles, used a sample-barcoded 5' primer plus a J-beta primer mix. Each CDR3 protein is one row after TCRdb ran MiXCR on the 5' RACE reads. The sample records 540,000 or so distinct CDR3 sequences, 24% being singletons. The sample was also linked to a second study, of T cells of mothers and their children.

The sample consisted of blood. These receptors were taken from a boy between 5 and 17 years old in good health.

CDR3 bases: TGTGCCAGCAGTTTAGGCGGGGCCTCGACCGGGGAGCTGTTTTTT. It specifies CASSLGGASTGELFF. The gene calls are TRBV28 and TRBJ2-2; D is possibly TRBD2 (6 bases). V lost 2 bases and J lost 5, with 12 bases in between. CDR3 length equals 15 residues. Germline-derived CDR1 and CDR2 are MDHEN and SYDVKM.

This clonotype was seen a handful of times. The CDR3 sequence is CGSADPSIAGLTEAFF. DNA for the CDR3: TGTGGATCCGCAGACCCGTCAATAGCCGGGCTCACTGAAGCTTTCTTT. The chain recombines TRBV28 with TRBJ1-1, with D unclear. The CDR3 loop spans 16 amino acids. The germline V gene encodes CDR1 MDHEN and CDR2 SYDVKM.

The genes are TRBV9 and TRBJ1-1, with a weak D call TRBD1 (5 bases). Germline loops: CDR1 SGDLS, CDR2 YYNGEE. The germline V and J ends were trimmed by 8 bases and 1 base, with 21 bases remaining between them. The CDR3 is 16 amino acids. The CDR3 sequence is CASSPRPGTANTEAFF. CDR3 coding DNA: TGTGCCAGTAGCCCCCGCCCCGGGACGGCGAACACTGAAGCTTTCTTT.

This chain connects TRBV7-9 to TRBJ2-1; the D is unclear. This CDR3 spans 12 amino acids. The germline V gene has CDR1 SEHNR and CDR2 FQNEAQ (reference sequence). V was shortened by 2 bases and J by 6 bases, with 5 bases between the two germline ends. CDR3 sequence (DNA): TGTGCCAGCAGCTTACCAGTCAATGAGCAGTTCTTC. Translating it yields CASSLPVNEQFF.

This clonotype has just a few counts. The chain recombines TRBV4-3 with TRBJ2-5; 7 nucleotides align to TRBD1. From germline, CDR1 is LGHNA and CDR2 YSLEER. The CDR3 has 17 amino acids. The ends lost 4 bases at V and 13 bases at J; junction bases unmatched: 24. The CDR3 DNA reads as TGCGCCAGCAGCCGAGGAAGAGATAGGGCAGGGGGAACGGACCTGTACTTC. As protein: CASSRGRDRAGGTDLYF.

This clonotype appeared many times. The gene calls are TRBV7-2 and TRBJ1-4; TRBD1 matches 8 bases. This CDR3 has 14 amino acids. Germline CDR1 SGHTA, CDR2 FQGNSA. The trim removed 3 bases at V and 8 bases at J, leaving 5 bases unmatched. The CDR3 here is CASSLRTGSEKLFF. The DNA of the CDR3 is TGTGCCAGCAGCTTGAGGACAGGGAGCGAAAAACTGTTTTTT.

This clonotype was observed a handful of times. This chain links TRBV20-1 with TRBJ2-7, with 9 bases aligning to TRBD2. Unmatched junction bases numbered 13, after V lost 5 bases and J lost 5 bases. Germline CDR1 is DFQATT and CDR2 is SNEGSKA (reference sequence). The CDR3 has 15 residues. This CDR3 is CSAPLVGTSYNEQYF. CDR3 in DNA: TGCAGTGCTCCCTTGGTGGGGACTAGCTACAACGAGCAGTACTTC.

This clonotype was seen repeatedly, ten times or more. The chain carries TRBV20-1 and TRBJ2-3; maybe TRBD2 (5 bases). V was clipped by 3 bases and J by 1 base, with 8 bases between them. The CDR3 covers 13 residues. Germline lookup yields CDR1 DFQATT and CDR2 SNEGSKA (reference sequence). CDR3 loop: CSASVEGTDTQYF. The CDR3 nucleotides read TGCAGTGCTAGTGTGGAGGGCACAGATACGCAGTATTTT.

This rearrangement joins TRBV29-1 to TRBJ2-7, with 12 bases aligning to TRBD2. J lost 5 bases, V lost 6 bases, and 8 bases had no gene match. CDR3 length equals 14 residues. The germline V gene encodes CDR1 SQVTM and CDR2 ANQGSEA. For the CDR3, the DNA is TGCAGCGTACACCTAGCGGGAGGGCCCCACGAGCAGTACTTC. Protein: CSVHLAGGPHEQYF.

The genes are TRBV4-3 and TRBJ2-5; 7 bases line up with TRBD2. The J call could be wrong; TRBJ2-1 is a better fit for the DNA end. The CDR3 has 15 residues. CDR1 is LGHNA, CDR2 YSLEER, per germline. This CDR3 is CASSQDRAGVYEQFF. CDR3 nucleotides: TGCGCCAGCAGCCAAGATAGGGCGGGAGTATATGAGCAGTTCTTC.

This clonotype showed up just a few times. The chain uses TRBV6-2 or TRBV6-3 and TRBJ2-1; TRBD2 matches at 12 bases. Germline CDR1 is MNHEY and CDR2 is SVGEGT. V lost 4 bases, J lost 6 bases, and 1 base stayed unmatched. The CDR3 covers 14 residues. The CDR3 sequence: CASSWGLAGNEQFF. The CDR3 DNA sequence: TGTGCCAGCAGTTGGGGACTAGCGGGCAATGAGCAGTTCTTC.

This clonotype came up a few times. V usage is TRBV5-1 and J usage is TRBJ2-5; 10 nucleotides agree with TRBD2. The DNA end is a closer match to TRBJ2-1, so the J assignment may be wrong. The CDR3 is made up of 14 amino acids. Germline loops: CDR1 SGHRS, CDR2 YFSETQ. CDR3 in amino acids: CASSLDSGRNEQFF. In DNA form, the CDR3 reads TGCGCCAGCAGCTTGGATAGCGGGAGGAATGAGCAGTTCTTC.

The chain uses TRBV21-1 and TRBJ2-1; the D call of TRBD1 is as the table states it, not checked on the DNA. TRBV21-1 has pseudogene status. CDR3 length equals 18 residues. The CDR3 nucleotides read TGTGCCAGCAGCCCCCAAACCTCGGGGACCCCCAACTACAATGAGCAGTTCTTC. This gives the protein CASSPQTSGTPNYNEQFF.

Only a few counts were recorded for this clonotype. This chain links TRBV6-5 with TRBJ1-1, with TRBD1 matching over 7 bases. V lost 6 bases and J lost 4; bases outside the gene matches: 5. The germline CDR1 and CDR2 sequences are MNHEY and SVGAGI. This CDR3 contains 13 residues. This chain's CDR3 is CASSEQGPTEAFF. The CDR3, as DNA: TGTGCCAGCAGCGAACAGGGGCCCACTGAAGCTTTCTTT.

This clonotype turned up a few times. The V and J genes are TRBV27 and TRBJ1-4; D is undetermined. V dropped 6 bases and J dropped 7 bases, with 12 bases sitting between them. The CDR3 has 13 amino acids. Looked up from germline, CDR1 is MNHEY and CDR2 is SMNVEV (reference sequence). The CDR3 sequence: CASSDFNGEKLFF. CDR3 DNA: TGTGCCAGCAGCGACTTTAACGGTGAAAAACTGTTTTTT. The full variable domain, in which reference TRBV27 and TRBJ1-4 provide the parts outside the CDR3, is EAQVTQNPRYLITVTGKKLTVTCSQNMNHEYMSWYRQDPGLGLRQIYYSMNVEVTDKGDVPEGYKVSRKEKRNFPLILESPSPNQTSLYFCASSDFNGEKLFFGSGTQLSVL.

V is TRBV6-1 and J is TRBJ2-1; D not certain. CDR3 size: 11 residues. The germline V gene encodes CDR1 MNHNS and CDR2 SASEGT. Trimming stripped 0 bases from V and 10 bases from J, with 4 bases between. This CDR3 is CASSEAREQFF. CDR3 coding DNA: TGTGCCAGCAGTGAAGCCCGGGAGCAGTTCTTC.

Comments on this clonotype: Just one base apart from a much larger clone, this may be a read error. V is TRBV28 and J is TRBJ2-6; the D call may be TRBD1 or TRBD2 (5 bases each). Germline-derived CDR1 and CDR2 are MDHEN and SYDVKM. The CDR3 is 15 residues long. CDR3 coding DNA: TGTGCCAGCAGTTTATCCGGGGCTGGGGCCAACGGCCTGACTTTC. Translation gives CASSLSGAGANGLTF.

V usage is TRBV5-1 and J usage is TRBJ2-2; 7 bases agree with TRBD2. Trimming took 7 bases from V and 0 from J; bases not matched to a gene: 6. Germline lookup yields CDR1 SGHRS and CDR2 YFSETQ. The CDR3 extends over 15 amino acids. CDR3 residues: CASDTGTTNTGELFF. CDR3 nucleotides: TGCGCCAGCGACACCGGGACTACGAACACCGGGGAGCTGTTTTTT.

The chain has TRBV7-9 and TRBJ2-1, with 9 bases lining up with TRBD2. Trimming took 2 bases from V and 7 from J; bases not matched to a gene: 6. The CDR3 has 15 amino acids. Germline V gene data show CDR1 as SEHNR and CDR2 as FQNEAQ (reference sequence). CDR3 region: CASSLTGSGSNEQFF. CDR3 nucleotide sequence: TGTGCCAGCAGCTTAACTGGTAGCGGGAGTAATGAGCAGTTCTTC.

This clonotype was recorded at least ten times. This rearrangement joins TRBV7-2 to TRBJ2-7; 7 bases are a match to TRBD2. Trimming at V came to 2 bases and at J to 0 bases, leaving 1 base not matched to a gene. This CDR3 contains 14 residues. Germline lookup yields CDR1 SGHTA and CDR2 FQGNSA. The CDR3 DNA sequence: TGTGCCAGCAGCTTAAGCGGGGCCTCCTACGAGCAGTACTTC. Translating it yields CASSLSGASYEQYF.

The chain recombines TRBV28 with TRBJ2-7; TRBD1 matches at 9 bases. V was clipped by 5 bases and J by 7 bases; unmatched bases: 9. CDR1 is MDHEN and CDR2 is SYDVKM in the germline V gene. The CDR3 is 14 amino acids. CDR3 amino acids: CASSPTGQGWEQYF. The CDR3 region has the DNA TGTGCCAGCAGTCCGACCGGACAGGGGTGGGAGCAGTACTTC.

DNA for the CDR3: TGTGCCAGCAGTTACGGGACTAGCGGATTCCAAGAGACCCAGTACTTC. Its translation: CASSYGTSGFQETQYF. The chain recombines TRBV6-2 or TRBV6-3 with TRBJ2-5; TRBD2 aligns across 11 bases. The CDR3 extends over 16 amino acids. CDR1 is MNHEY, CDR2 SVGEGT, per germline. Trimming removed 2 bases from V and 1 base from J; junction bases left unmatched: 3.

The V gene is TRBV3-1, the J gene TRBJ2-5; D remains unclear. In germline, CDR1 is LGHDT, CDR2 YNNKEL (reference sequence). This CDR3 contains 14 residues. The V and J ends lost 5 bases and 5 bases respectively, with 15 bases between them. The CDR3 region has the DNA TGTGCCAGCAGCTTCATTTTAGACCCGGAGACCCAGTACTTC. Its protein is CASSFILDPETQYF.